A selection of T cell receptor beta chains follows, all from one sample in a study of blood T cells in healthy people across ages. TCRdb re-analysed the 5' RACE reads in MiXCR, keeping a single row per CDR3 protein. Of some 1.7 million distinct CDR3 sequences in the sample, roughly 27% are singletons; the top ten hold 7.7%. Sample: blood. The source is a woman in her 30s in good health. The CDR3 runs from the conserved cysteine through the conserved F or W. The order of the fields is clone size, V gene, J gene, D gene, CDR3 protein, CDR3 DNA. The D gene is left open where the match is weak. The size entry is marked missing in some rows and otherwise reads once, few, many or a size class.

abundance: .
v_gene: TRBV20-1
j_gene: TRBJ2-7
d_gene: .
CDR3aa: CSASFDRGPLRGQYF
CDR3nt: TGCAGTGCTAGTTTTGATAGGGGCCCCCTACGAGGGCAGTACTTC

abundance: .
v_gene: TRBV7-3
j_gene: TRBJ2-7
d_gene: TRBD2
CDR3aa: CASSPRKGGGKDEQYF
CDR3nt: TGTGCCAGCAGCCCTCGCAAGGGCGGGGGAAAGGATGAGCAGTACTTC

abundance: few
v_gene: TRBV7-2
j_gene: TRBJ1-5
d_gene: .
CDR3aa: CASSSGTLSNQPQHF
CDR3nt: TGTGCCAGCAGCTCCGGGACACTTAGCAATCAGCCCCAGCATTTT

abundance: many
v_gene: TRBV29-1
j_gene: TRBJ1-2
d_gene: TRBD1
CDR3aa: CSVAGTEFNYGYTF
CDR3nt: TGCAGCGTCGCCGGGACAGAGTTTAACTATGGCTACACCTTC

abundance: many
v_gene: TRBV3-1
j_gene: TRBJ2-5
d_gene: .
CDR3aa: CASSQGSSVVETQYF
CDR3nt: TGTGCCAGCAGCCAAGGGTCCTCGGTTGTTGAGACCCAGTACTTC

abundance: .
v_gene: TRBV21-1
j_gene: TRBJ1-6
d_gene: .
CDR3aa: CASSSRGLTLHF
CDR3nt: TGTGCCAGCAGCTCCAGGGGGTTAACCCTCCACTTT

abundance: many
v_gene: TRBV6-5
j_gene: TRBJ2-7
d_gene: TRBD2
CDR3aa: CASRPPGLAASYEQYF
CDR3nt: TGTGCCAGCAGGCCCCCGGGACTAGCGGCATCCTACGAGCAGTACTTC

abundance: few
v_gene: TRBV5-1
j_gene: TRBJ2-5
d_gene: .
CDR3aa: CASSLGPASRETQYF
CDR3nt: TGCGCCAGCAGCTTGGGTCCCGCCTCGCGAGAGACCCAGTACTTC

abundance: many
v_gene: TRBV29-1
j_gene: TRBJ2-5
d_gene: .
CDR3aa: CSVDPGGLKETQYF
CDR3nt: TGCAGCGTTGATCCCGGTGGGCTAAAAGAGACCCAGTACTTC

abundance: .
v_gene: TRBV29-1
j_gene: TRBJ1-2
d_gene: TRBD1
CDR3aa: CSVPDRAYGYTF
CDR3nt: TGCAGCGTTCCGGACAGGGCTTATGGCTACACCTTC

abundance: few
v_gene: TRBV7-2
j_gene: TRBJ2-1
d_gene: TRBD2
CDR3aa: CASSLGTSWDEQFF
CDR3nt: TGTGCCAGCAGCTTAGGGACTAGCTGGGATGAGCAGTTCTTC

abundance: many
v_gene: TRBV7-3
j_gene: TRBJ1-2
d_gene: TRBD1
CDR3aa: CASSLSGAGGIKDYGYTF
CDR3nt: TGTGCCAGCAGCTTAAGCGGGGCAGGGGGTATTAAGGACTATGGCTACACCTTC

abundance: .
v_gene: TRBV27
j_gene: TRBJ1-4
d_gene: .
CDR3aa: CASTPNRREKLFF
CDR3nt: TGTGCCAGCACCCCAAATCGTAGGGAAAAACTGTTTTTT

abundance: .
v_gene: TRBV20-1
j_gene: TRBJ1-2
d_gene: TRBD1
CDR3aa: CSADTGGAFHYGYTF
CDR3nt: TGCAGTGCTGATACAGGGGGCGCCTTCCATTATGGCTACACCTTC

abundance: .
v_gene: TRBV19
j_gene: TRBJ2-7
d_gene: .
CDR3aa: CASSPRRDFSYEQYF
CDR3nt: TGTGCCAGTAGTCCCCGCCGGGACTTCTCCTACGAGCAGTACTTC

abundance: .
v_gene: TRBV10-3
j_gene: TRBJ2-7
d_gene: .
CDR3aa: CAISESGVAQGRYEQYF
CDR3nt: TGTGCCATCAGTGAGAGTGGCGTGGCACAGGGTAGGTACGAGCAGTACTTC

abundance: few
v_gene: TRBV29-1
j_gene: TRBJ1-1
d_gene: .
CDR3aa: CSVRLKASLNTEAFF
CDR3nt: TGCAGCGTCCGTCTGAAGGCTTCCTTGAACACTGAAGCTTTCTTT

abundance: .
v_gene: TRBV4-3
j_gene: TRBJ2-5
d_gene: TRBD1
CDR3aa: CASSFNVRQGQETQYF
CDR3nt: TGCGCCAGCAGCTTCAACGTCCGACAGGGACAAGAGACCCAGTACTTC

abundance: .
v_gene: TRBV27
j_gene: TRBJ2-5
d_gene: .
CDR3aa: CASTLPVGADETQYF
CDR3nt: TGTGCCAGCACCCTTCCCGTCGGGGCCGATGAGACCCAGTACTTC

abundance: many
v_gene: TRBV29-1
j_gene: TRBJ2-7
d_gene: TRBD2
CDR3aa: CSVWGRAADGEQYF
CDR3nt: TGCAGCGTATGGGGGAGGGCCGCGGATGGGGAGCAGTACTTC

abundance: .
v_gene: TRBV20-1
j_gene: TRBJ2-7
d_gene: TRBD1
CDR3aa: CSATRQGGEQYF
CDR3nt: TGCAGTGCTACTCGACAGGGTGGAGAGCAGTACTTC

abundance: .
v_gene: TRBV20-1
j_gene: TRBJ2-5
d_gene: .
CDR3aa: CSAQTPREQYF
CDR3nt: TGCAGTGCCCAGACTCCCCGGGAGCAGTACTTC

abundance: few
v_gene: TRBV12-3/TRBV12-4
j_gene: TRBJ2-7
d_gene: .
CDR3aa: CASRASGASIYEQYF
CDR3nt: TGTGCCAGCAGGGCAAGCGGAGCGAGTATCTACGAGCAGTACTTC

abundance: few
v_gene: TRBV9
j_gene: TRBJ2-5
d_gene: .
CDR3aa: CANSVGSPETQYF
CDR3nt: TGTGCCAACAGCGTAGGATCCCCAGAGACCCAGTACTTC

abundance: .
v_gene: TRBV3-1
j_gene: TRBJ1-3
d_gene: .
CDR3aa: CASSPAAAAYSGNTVYF
CDR3nt: TGTGCCAGCAGCCCCGCGGCCGCAGCCTACTCTGGAAACACCGTATATTTT

abundance: few
v_gene: TRBV29-1
j_gene: TRBJ2-5
d_gene: TRBD2
CDR3aa: CSVEGASGSLAETQYF
CDR3nt: TGCAGCGTTGAAGGGGCTAGCGGGAGCTTAGCGGAGACCCAGTACTTC

abundance: .
v_gene: TRBV7-2
j_gene: TRBJ2-5
d_gene: .
CDR3aa: CASSLVGLGAPQETQYF
CDR3nt: TGTGCCAGCAGCTTAGTGGGCCTCGGGGCACCCCAAGAGACCCAGTACTTC

abundance: .
v_gene: TRBV7-2
j_gene: TRBJ2-7
d_gene: TRBD2
CDR3aa: CASSSRTNGRPHEQYF
CDR3nt: TGTGCCAGCAGCTCCCGGACTAACGGGAGGCCCCACGAGCAGTACTTC

abundance: few
v_gene: TRBV3-1
j_gene: TRBJ2-7
d_gene: TRBD1
CDR3aa: CASSQDPGQGRYEQYF
CDR3nt: TGTGCCAGCAGCCAAGATCCGGGACAGGGTCGCTACGAGCAGTACTTC

abundance: .
v_gene: TRBV6-6
j_gene: TRBJ2-4
d_gene: TRBD2
CDR3aa: CASSYRGEAKNIQYF
CDR3nt: TGTGCCAGCAGTTACCGGGGGGAAGCCAAAAACATTCAGTACTTC

abundance: .
v_gene: TRBV27
j_gene: TRBJ2-7
d_gene: .
CDR3aa: CASSLVGDAGEQYF
CDR3nt: TGTGCCAGCAGTTTAGTAGGGGACGCAGGCGAGCAGTACTTC

abundance: few
v_gene: TRBV5-1
j_gene: TRBJ1-1
d_gene: TRBD1
CDR3aa: CASSGTGGSANTEAFF
CDR3nt: TGCGCCAGCAGCGGGACAGGGGGATCGGCGAACACTGAAGCTTTCTTT

abundance: .
v_gene: TRBV4-1
j_gene: TRBJ2-2
d_gene: TRBD1
CDR3aa: CASSQPGQPNTGELFF
CDR3nt: TGCGCCAGCAGCCAACCGGGACAGCCGAACACCGGGGAGCTGTTTTTT

abundance: .
v_gene: TRBV28
j_gene: TRBJ2-3
d_gene: .
CDR3aa: CVSRVWSTDTQYF
CDR3nt: TGTGTCAGCAGGGTTTGGAGCACAGATACGCAGTATTTT

abundance: few
v_gene: TRBV20-1
j_gene: TRBJ2-7
d_gene: .
CDR3aa: CSAVHTTGYEQYF
CDR3nt: TGCAGTGCTGTACATACCACAGGTTACGAGCAGTACTTC

abundance: few
v_gene: TRBV7-9
j_gene: TRBJ2-5
d_gene: .
CDR3aa: CASTAEGTAGETQYF
CDR3nt: TGTGCCAGCACCGCTGAAGGGACGGCGGGGGAGACCCAGTACTTC

abundance: few
v_gene: TRBV25-1
j_gene: TRBJ2-1
d_gene: TRBD1
CDR3aa: CASSEPGTVNEQFF
CDR3nt: TGTGCCAGCAGTGAACCTGGGACAGTCAATGAGCAGTTCTTC

abundance: .
v_gene: TRBV6-5
j_gene: TRBJ2-6
d_gene: .
CDR3aa: CASSSPTEGSAGANVLTF
CDR3nt: TGTGCCAGCAGTTCGCCTACCGAGGGTTCGGCTGGGGCCAACGTCCTGACTTTC

abundance: .
v_gene: TRBV7-2
j_gene: TRBJ2-5
d_gene: .
CDR3aa: CASTETDSDGETQYF
CDR3nt: TGTGCCAGCACCGAGACAGACTCGGATGGGGAGACCCAGTACTTC

abundance: .
v_gene: TRBV6-1
j_gene: TRBJ1-2
d_gene: .
CDR3aa: CASSDGHDRYGYTF
CDR3nt: TGTGCCAGCAGTGATGGACATGACCGTTATGGCTACACCTTC

abundance: .
v_gene: TRBV5-1
j_gene: TRBJ2-1
d_gene: .
CDR3aa: CASSSQTANIQFF
CDR3nt: TGCGCCAGCAGCTCACAGACCGCAAACATTCAGTTCTTC

abundance: many
v_gene: TRBV29-1
j_gene: TRBJ2-7
d_gene: TRBD1
CDR3aa: CSVTTGTGASYEQYF
CDR3nt: TGCAGCGTAACCACCGGGACAGGGGCGTCCTACGAGCAGTACTTC

abundance: few
v_gene: TRBV7-2
j_gene: TRBJ2-1
d_gene: .
CDR3aa: CASSLVALGNEQFF
CDR3nt: TGTGCCAGCAGCTTAGTAGCTTTGGGCAATGAGCAGTTCTTC

abundance: .
v_gene: TRBV5-1
j_gene: TRBJ1-4
d_gene: .
CDR3aa: CASSTGDGAEKLFF
CDR3nt: TGCGCCAGCAGCACCGGGGACGGGGCTGAAAAACTGTTTTTT

abundance: few
v_gene: TRBV9
j_gene: TRBJ1-2
d_gene: TRBD1
CDR3aa: CASSANRDSTNYGYTF
CDR3nt: TGTGCCAGCAGCGCAAACAGGGACAGCACTAACTATGGCTACACCTTC

abundance: few
v_gene: TRBV4-1
j_gene: TRBJ1-6
d_gene: .
CDR3aa: CASSQDPAGISPLHF
CDR3nt: TGCGCCAGCAGCCAAGATCCGGCAGGGATTTCACCCCTCCACTTT

abundance: few
v_gene: TRBV28
j_gene: TRBJ2-7
d_gene: .
CDR3aa: CASSSPYRGGGSYEQYF
CDR3nt: TGTGCCAGCAGTTCACCTTACAGGGGTGGGGGGTCCTACGAGCAGTACTTC

abundance: .
v_gene: TRBV7-2
j_gene: TRBJ2-1
d_gene: .
CDR3aa: CASSFRGSPYNEQFF
CDR3nt: TGTGCCAGCAGCTTTAGGGGTAGCCCCTACAATGAGCAGTTCTTC

abundance: .
v_gene: TRBV2
j_gene: TRBJ1-1
d_gene: .
CDR3aa: CASTPDGATEAFF
CDR3nt: TGTGCCAGCACCCCGGATGGGGCCACTGAAGCTTTCTTT

abundance: .
v_gene: TRBV24-1
j_gene: TRBJ2-3
d_gene: TRBD2
CDR3aa: CATSGGLAGTDTQYF
CDR3nt: TGTGCCACCAGTGGGGGACTAGCGGGAACAGATACGCAGTATTTT

abundance: .
v_gene: TRBV5-1
j_gene: TRBJ2-2
d_gene: .
CDR3aa: CASSLWQGESGEQFF
CDR3nt: TGCGCCAGCAGCTTATGGCAGGGCGAATCCGGGGAGCAGTTTTTT